One and the same sample provided the 26 T cell receptor beta chains below, sequenced in a study of beta chain features in type 1 diabetes. Isolated RNA was reverse transcribed in full, so expressed TCRB transcripts were sequenced. Generated by immunoSEQ multiplex PCR, the TCRdb table keeps only in-frame clones and is missing some. The repertoire has 810,000 or so clones, about 17% of them found once; the top ten carry 0.023%. Sequences were obtained from naive CD4+ T cells from blood. All receptors derive from a woman between 18 and 29 years old in good health.

The genes are TRBV5-1 and TRBJ2-7, with 9 bases identical to TRBD1. The V and J ends lost 4 bases and 3 bases, in that order; junction bases with no gene match: 2. CDR1 is SGHRS and CDR2 is YFSETQ in the germline V gene. The CDR3 extends over 13 amino acids. The CDR3 DNA reads as TGCGCCAGCAGCAGGGACAGGGTCTACGAGCAGTACTTC. It codes for CASSRDRVYEQYF.

As regards this clone: The sample carries other DNA sequences with the same CDR3. The chain couples TRBV9 to TRBJ2-2; tentative D call: TRBD1 (6 bases). The V end lost 2 bases, the J end lost 2 bases, and 7 bases lay between the germline ends. The CDR3 is 14 residues long. The germline V gene encodes CDR1 SGDLS and CDR2 YYNGEE. In DNA form, the CDR3 reads TGTGCCAGCAGCGTGGGGACAAACACCGGGGAGCTGTTTTTT. Protein sequence: CASSVGTNTGELFF.

The chain employs TRBV6-6 and TRBJ2-2; TRBD1 matches at 7 bases. Germline CDR1 and CDR2: MNHNY and SVGAGI (reference sequence). The CDR3 runs 13 residues. V lost 8 bases, J lost 7 bases, and 7 bases stayed unmatched. CDR3 bases: TGTGCCAGCGGAACTACAGGGGTCGGGGAGCTGTTTTTT. Translation: CASGTTGVGELFF.

Note on this clone: Other DNA sequences within the sample encode an identical CDR3. This sequence joins TRBV19 and TRBJ2-2, with D uncertain. CDR1 and CDR2 from the germline V gene are LNHDA and SQIVND (reference sequence). The ends were cut back, 1 base at V and 5 bases at J, with 2 bases in the middle. The CDR3 spans 12 residues. The CDR3 loop is CASSIGTGELFF. The CDR3 bases are TGTGCCAGTAGTATAGGGACCGGGGAGCTGTTTTTT.

This clone turned up a few times. This specimen includes other DNA sequences encoding the same CDR3. This rearrangement joins TRBV6-6 to TRBJ2-7, with 7 bases identical to TRBD2. V was clipped by 8 bases and J by 1 base; unmatched bases: 8. CDR1 is MNHNY and CDR2 is SVGAGI in the germline V gene (reference sequence). CDR3 length: 14 amino acids. CDR3: CASSLAGDSYEQYF. Written as DNA, the CDR3 is TGTGCCAGCTCCTTAGCGGGTGATTCCTACGAGCAGTACTTC.

This chain connects TRBV28 to TRBJ2-1; weak D call: TRBD1 (6 bases). V lost 6 bases and J lost 12, with 15 bases in between. The CDR3 has 12 amino acids. Germline CDR1 MDHEN, CDR2 SYDVKM. The DNA of the CDR3 is TGTGCCAGCAGACAAACAGGGTACCGGCAGTTCTTC. Residues: CASRQTGYRQFF.

The genes are TRBV5-1 and TRBJ2-1; 10 nucleotides match TRBD2. Losses at the gene ends were 3 bases for V and 4 bases for J; bases not matched to a gene: 16. Germline V gene sequence: CDR1 SGHRS, CDR2 YFSETQ. The CDR3 is 19 amino acids. CDR3 amino acids: CASSSSGGASGRGYNEQFF. The CDR3 DNA reads TGCGCCAGCAGCTCCTCTGGTGGGGCGAGCGGGAGGGGGTACAATGAGCAGTTCTTC. Complete variable domain (other parts from reference TRBV5-1 and TRBJ2-1): KAGVTQTPRYLIKTRGQQVTLSCSPISGHRSVSWYQQTPGQGLQFLFEYFSETQRNKGNFPGRFSGRQFSNSRSEMNVSTLELGDSALYLCASSSSGGASGRGYNEQFFGPGTRLTVL.

The V call is TRBV6-5, the J call TRBJ1-4; weak D call: TRBD1 (6 bases). Trimming took 2 bases from V and 3 from J, leaving 10 bases between them. The CDR3 contains 15 residues. Germline CDR1 and CDR2: MNHEY and SVGAGI. The CDR3 DNA reads as TGTGCCAGCAGTTACGGGGGGCCGCCTAATGAAAAACTGTTTTTT. This translates into CASSYGGPPNEKLFF.

Comment on this clone: At one of its ends the junction is not consistent with the germline gene, which may arise from a read error. V gene TRBV6-6 combines with J gene TRBJ2-5; 9 bases line up with TRBD1. The CDR3 contains 16 residues. The germline V gene encodes CDR1 MNHNY and CDR2 SVGAGI (reference sequence). The CDR3 nucleotides read TGTGCCAGCAGTGACTCCACAGGGGGCCGCCAAGAGACCCAGTACTTC. The encoded protein is CASSDSTGGRQETQYF.

This clone was observed a few times. The chain combines TRBV9 with TRBJ2-1; possible D gene TRBD2, 6 bases. This CDR3 is 15 amino acids long. V lost 0 bases and J lost 7, with 14 bases in between. The germline V gene encodes CDR1 SGDLS and CDR2 YYNGEE. Here the CDR3 DNA reads TGTGCCAGCAGCGTAGACGTGGGAGGCCTTAATGAGCAGTTCTTC. Translating it yields CASSVDVGGLNEQFF.

This clone was picked up a small number of times. The V call is TRBV2, the J call TRBJ2-1, with 16 bases fitting TRBD2. After removal of 5 bases from V and 0 bases from J, the junction contained 7 bases not matched to a gene. CDR1 and CDR2 from the germline V gene are SNHLY and FYNNEI. This CDR3 has 19 amino acids. The CDR3 sequence: CASSSRGLAGGSSYNEQFF. The CDR3 bases are TGTGCCAGCAGTTCCCGGGGACTAGCGGGAGGGAGCTCCTACAATGAGCAGTTCTTC.

The rearrangement uses TRBV2 and TRBJ2-7, with 9 bases matching TRBD2. The V segment lost 4 bases and the J segment 1 base; nucleotides outside the gene matches: 5. CDR1 is SNHLY and CDR2 is FYNNEI in the germline V gene. CDR3 length: 15 residues. As DNA, the CDR3 is TGTGCCAGCAGTGTGCGGGAGGGCCCTTCCTACGAGCAGTACTTC. Its protein product is CASSVREGPSYEQYF.

Here the CDR3 DNA reads TGTGCCAGCAGTTTTACCCTAACTAATGAAAAACTGTTTTTT. It encodes CASSFTLTNEKLFF. This chain uses TRBV28 with TRBJ1-4; D is unclear. Trimming left V 3 bases short and J 1 base short, with 6 bases between. CDR1 and CDR2 from the germline V gene are MDHEN and SYDVKM. This CDR3 has 14 residues.

CDR3 sequence: CASSLALAGVIPDTQYF. CDR3 DNA sequence: TGTGCCAGCAGCTTAGCGTTAGCGGGAGTCATCCCAGATACGCAGTATTTT. The chain combines TRBV7-9 with TRBJ2-3, with 9 positions matching TRBD2. This CDR3 region has 17 residues. Looked up from germline, CDR1 is SEHNR and CDR2 is FQNEAQ (reference sequence). V shed 0 bases, J shed 4 bases, and the junction held 8 bases outside the gene matches. The full variable domain, in which reference TRBV7-9 and TRBJ2-3 provide the parts outside the CDR3, is DTGVSQNPRHKITKRGQNVTFRCDPISEHNRLYWYRQTLGQGPEFLTYFQNEAQLEKSRLLSDRFSAERPKGSFSTLEIQRTEQGDSAMYLCASSLALAGVIPDTQYFGPGTRLTVL.

For the CDR3, the DNA is TGTGCCAGCAGCCCAAGCAGGGACACTACAATGCTGTTTTTT. This translates into CASSPSRDTTMLFF. This rearrangement joins TRBV9 to TRBJ1-4; possibly TRBD1 for D (6 bases). Between the trimmed V and J ends, which lost 4 bases and 14 bases, there was a span of 21 bases. From germline, CDR1 is SGDLS and CDR2 YYNGEE. CDR3 length: 14 amino acids.

The chain recombines TRBV7-9 with TRBJ2-7, with TRBD1 identical over 7 bases. J lost 2 bases, V lost 3 bases, and 4 bases had no gene match. The germline V gene encodes CDR1 SEHNR and CDR2 FQNEAQ (reference sequence). The CDR3 runs 14 residues. The CDR3: CASSLGQLTYEQYF. CDR3 sequence (DNA): TGTGCCAGCAGCTTGGGACAGCTAACCTACGAGCAGTACTTC.

Here the CDR3 reads CASSVGSGPYTF. DNA for the CDR3: TGTGCCAGCAGCGTAGGTTCAGGGCCCTACACCTTC. The chain has TRBV9 and TRBJ1-2, with D perhaps matching TRBD1 (5 bases). Per the germline V gene, CDR1 is SGDLS and CDR2 is YYNGEE. The length of the CDR3 is 12 residues. V was pared by 0 bases and J by 10 bases, with 10 bases between.

The CDR3 DNA reads as TGTGCCAGCAGCTTAGTCGGGAGCTCGAACACTGAAGCTTTCTTT. The encoded protein is CASSLVGSSNTEAFF. The chain couples TRBV7-3 to TRBJ1-1, with D hard to call. V lost 2 bases to trimming and J lost 1 base, with 11 bases between them. The CDR3 is 15 amino acids. Germline CDR1 reads SGHTA; CDR2 reads FQGTGA.

The rearrangement links TRBV15 to TRBJ1-2; D is perhaps TRBD1 (5 bases). This CDR3 spans 15 amino acids. Germline V lookup: CDR1 LNHNV, CDR2 YYDKDF (reference sequence). V was clipped by 4 bases and J by 4 bases, with 16 bases between them. The CDR3 DNA sequence: TGTGCCACCAGCAAAGGGGTTGCGGCAAGCTATGGCTACACCTTC. Translating gives CATSKGVAASYGYTF.

This clone was seen a handful of times. The chain links TRBV5-4 to TRBJ2-6; D uncertain. This CDR3 has 16 residues. The ends were cut back, 0 bases at V and 3 bases at J, with 10 bases in the middle. Looked up from germline, CDR1 is SGHNT and CDR2 is YYREEE (reference sequence). The CDR3 coding sequence is TGTGCCAGCAGCTTGGACAGACCGAATGGGGCCAACGTCCTGACTTTC. It translates to CASSLDRPNGANVLTF.

This clone was recorded a few times. The chain joins TRBV6-5 to TRBJ2-3, with TRBD2 matching 10 bases. Germline CDR1 and CDR2: MNHEY and SVGAGI. Germline trimming cut 2 bases from V and 6 bases from J; bases unmatched to any gene: 8. This CDR3 is built from 16 residues. The DNA of the CDR3 is TGTGCCAGCAGTTACGGATCTAGCGGGAGTGCCGATACGCAGTATTTT. It specifies CASSYGSSGSADTQYF.

This clone was detected a few times. This rearrangement joins TRBV20-1 to TRBJ1-5; D is ambiguous. The V and J ends lost 6 bases and 6 bases respectively, with 9 bases between them. CDR3 length equals 11 residues. Looked up from germline, CDR1 is DFQATT and CDR2 is SNEGSKA (reference sequence). CDR3 coding DNA: TGCAGTGCCAGTAACAGTCAGCCCCAGCATTTT. This codes for CSASNSQPQHF.

There are a few counts of this clone. The V and J genes are TRBV9 and TRBJ1-5; D is possibly TRBD1 (5 bases). This CDR3 has 15 amino acids. The germline V gene has CDR1 SGDLS and CDR2 YYNGEE. The V end was cut by 3 bases, the J end by 7 bases, with 17 bases between. CDR3 amino acids: CASSAHGGEEQPQHF. The CDR3 nucleotides read TGTGCCAGCAGCGCCCATGGGGGGGAGGAACAGCCCCAGCATTTT.

The chain uses TRBV7-9 and TRBJ2-4; 9 bases fit TRBD1. CDR1 is SEHNR, CDR2 FQNEAQ, per germline (reference sequence). V lost 3 bases and J lost 0; bases outside the gene matches: 3. The CDR3 consists of 16 residues. CDR3 bases: TGTGCCAGCAGCTTGGGGACAGGGATAGCCAAAAACATTCAGTACTTC. This gives the protein CASSLGTGIAKNIQYF.

The chain carries TRBV19 and TRBJ1-2; D is uncertain. The V end lost 7 bases, the J end lost 7 bases, and 19 bases lay between the germline ends. The CDR3 consists of 14 residues. Germline V CDR1 and CDR2: LNHDA, SQIVND (reference sequence). The CDR3 DNA sequence: TGTGCCAGTACGGACGCGGGGAACCAGGTTGGCTACACCTTC. Translated: CASTDAGNQVGYTF.

Only a few counts were recorded for this clone. This chain links TRBV21-1 with TRBJ2-7. TRBV21-1 is designated a pseudogene. The CDR3 is 14 amino acids. The CDR3 sequence: CASSKEEGGYEQYF. The CDR3 DNA reads as TGTGCCAGCAGCAAAGAGGAGGGGGGCTACGAGCAGTACTTC.